These 2 T cell receptor beta chains originate from one sample sequenced in a study of blood T cells in healthy people across ages. Using a J-beta primer mix together with a sample-barcoded 5' primer, a second PCR was run for about 6 to 12 cycles. MiXCR, applied by TCRdb to the 5' RACE reads, yields one record per CDR3 protein. The profile shows 700,000 or so distinct CDR3 sequences, 40% to 45% of them singletons. The sample taken for sequencing was blood. The receptor source for this set is a man at least 80 years old in good health.

Remarks on this clonotype: One end of the junction fails to match germline, which may point to a read error. The V call is TRBV3-1, the J call TRBJ2-1; 10 positions match TRBD2. CDR1 and CDR2 (germline): LGHDT, YNNKEL (reference sequence). The CDR3 consists of 18 residues. CDR3 sequence (DNA): TGTGCCAGCAGCCAAGACCTGGTACTAGCGGGAAAAGGCAATGAGCCGTTCTTC. Protein: CASSQDLVLAGKGNEPFF.

This clonotype was counted a few times. V and J are TRBV6-6 and TRBJ1-6; no firm D call. This CDR3 has 13 residues. The ends were cut back, 4 bases at V and 7 bases at J, with 8 bases in the middle. Germline V gene data show CDR1 as MNHNY and CDR2 as SVGAGI (reference sequence). CDR3: CASSSHPNSPLHF. In nucleotides, the CDR3 is TGTGCCAGCAGTTCCCACCCCAATTCACCCCTCCACTTT.